One and the same sample provided the 26 T cell receptor beta chains below, sequenced in a study of regulatory T cells in long-lasting Graves disease. Libraries of TCR beta came from iRepertoire HTBI primers plus Arm-PCR of CDR3 regions. TCRdb analysed the multiplex PCR reads with MiXCR anew, one entry per CDR3 protein. The profile shows 680,000 or so distinct CDR3 sequences, approximately 15% of them singletons. The time point here: newly diagnosed GD, antithyroid drugs for less than 3 months. Researchers made the TCR library from RNA that was extracted from PBMCs. The same data also went into a second study, on T cells in Graves' hyperthyroidism and ophthalmopathy.

The sample consisted of peripheral blood mononuclear cells (PBMCs), taken at new diagnosis, from a patient treated with antithyroid drugs. These TCRs come from a woman in her 30s with Graves disease.

This clonotype was found a few times. The chain is built from TRBV4-1 and TRBJ2-1; D not certain. Germline CDR1 and CDR2: MGHRA and YSYEKL. The CDR3 spans 13 residues. V dropped 0 bases and J dropped 7 bases, with 7 bases sitting between them. CDR3 sequence reads: CASSQESSNEQFF. CDR3 sequence (DNA): TGCGCCAGCAGCCAAGAAAGTAGTAATGAGCAGTTCTTC.

This clonotype showed up many times. This chain connects TRBV2 to TRBJ2-2; D is tentatively TRBD1 or TRBD2 (6 bases each). Germline V gene data show CDR1 as SNHLY and CDR2 as FYNNEI. Trimming left V 7 bases short and J 2 bases short, with 11 bases between. CDR3 length equals 14 residues. CDR3 region: CASNRAGNTGELFF. CDR3 sequence (DNA): TGTGCCAGCAACAGGGCGGGAAACACCGGGGAGCTGTTTTTT.

This clonotype occurred many times. For the CDR3, the DNA is TGTGCCAGCAGTTTAACAGGGTTCAATCAGCCCCAGCATTTT. Protein sequence: CASSLTGFNQPQHF. J is TRBJ1-5 and V is TRBV28, with a possible D match to TRBD1 (6 bases). The V gene lost 2 bases and the J gene lost 3 bases, with 8 bases spanning the gap. Germline V gene sequence: CDR1 MDHEN, CDR2 SYDVKM. The CDR3 is made up of 14 amino acids.

V usage is TRBV24-1 and J usage is TRBJ2-1, with D tentatively TRBD2 (7 bases). The length of the CDR3 is 17 residues. V shed 2 bases and J shed 2 bases, with 15 bases lying between them. The V gene's germline CDR1 is KGHDR and CDR2 SFDVKD. CDR3 loop: CATSDSGRGTTYNEQFF. CDR3 nucleotides: TGTGCCACCAGTGATTCCGGGCGGGGGACAACCTACAATGAGCAGTTCTTC.

The sample holds many counts of this clonotype. J is TRBJ2-7 and V is TRBV5-1, with 7 bases aligning to TRBD1. In germline, CDR1 is SGHRS, CDR2 YFSETQ. The CDR3 spans 14 residues. V shed 4 bases and J 4 bases; nucleotides not matched to a gene: 8. CDR3 in DNA: TGCGCCAGCAGCATACCGGACAGGATGTACGAGCAGTACTTC. Its protein product is CASSIPDRMYEQYF.

The chain recombines TRBV7-9 with TRBJ1-2; 9 positions match TRBD1. J lost 7 bases, V lost 5 bases, and 11 bases had no gene match. Germline CDR1 and CDR2: SEHNR and FQNEAQ (reference sequence). CDR3 length equals 15 residues. The CDR3: CASSDHRGREGGYTF. The CDR3 bases are TGTGCCAGCAGCGACCACAGGGGGCGAGAGGGTGGCTACACCTTC.

This clonotype was counted at least ten times. The chain employs TRBV7-9 and TRBJ2-3, with 12 bases matching TRBD2. The trim removed 5 bases at V and 3 bases at J, leaving 6 bases unmatched. The CDR3 totals 16 residues. CDR1 and CDR2 from the germline V gene are SEHNR and FQNEAQ (reference sequence). Here the CDR3 reads CASSKRTSGTTDTQYF. The CDR3 nucleotides are TGTGCCAGCAGCAAACGGACTAGCGGGACGACAGATACGCAGTATTTT.

The chain uses TRBV20-1 and TRBJ2-5; D possibly uses TRBD1 or TRBD2 (6 bases each). V lost 3 bases to trimming and J lost 5 bases, with 19 bases between them. CDR1 is DFQATT and CDR2 is SNEGSKA in the germline V gene (reference sequence). This CDR3 contains 15 residues. The DNA for the CDR3 is TGCAGTGCTAGCGGGGGCGGGGTCTCTTGGGAGACCCAGTACTTC. Translated, it gives CSASGGGVSWETQYF.

This clonotype has ten or more counts. The CDR3 is CASSQGMNTEAFF. The DNA for the CDR3 is TGTGCCAGCAGCCAAGGGATGAACACTGAAGCTTTCTTT. The chain recombines TRBV3-1 with TRBJ1-1; D is unresolved. The CDR3 has 13 amino acids. The V end was cut by 1 base, the J end by 0 bases, with 3 bases between. Germline loops: CDR1 LGHDT, CDR2 YNNKEL (reference sequence). Drawing the rest from reference TRBV3-1 and TRBJ1-1, the complete variable domain is DTAVSQTPKYLVTQMGNDKSIKCEQNLGHDTMYWYKQDSKKFLKIMFSYNNKELIINETVPNRFSPKSPDKAHLNLHINSLELGDSAVYFCASSQGMNTEAFFGQGTRLTVV.

This clonotype has a handful of counts. V is TRBV20-1 and J is TRBJ2-5; 10 positions agree with TRBD2. V lost 2 bases and J lost 3; bases outside the gene matches: 12. The CDR3 runs 17 residues. Germline CDR1 reads DFQATT; CDR2 reads SNEGSKA (reference sequence). This CDR3 reads CSARLASGSPGKETQYF. CDR3 coding DNA: TGCAGTGCTAGACTCGCTAGCGGGAGCCCCGGAAAAGAGACCCAGTACTTC.

This clonotype turned up a few times. V usage is TRBV6-2 or TRBV6-3 and J usage is TRBJ1-4, with TRBD1 matching over 11 bases. CDR1 MNHEY and CDR2 SVGEGT come from the germline V gene. The CDR3 totals 15 residues. V shed 7 bases and J 8 bases; nucleotides not matched to a gene: 9. The DNA of the CDR3 is TGTGCCAGCACATGGACAGGGGGCGCGGGGGAAAAACTGTTTTTT. Protein: CASTWTGGAGEKLFF.

This clonotype was seen a handful of times. The J gene is TRBJ2-3, the V gene TRBV2; 12 bases map to TRBD2. The CDR3 has 17 amino acids. Germline V gene lookup returns CDR1 SNHLY and CDR2 FYNNEI. V lost 6 bases, J lost 4 bases, and 11 bases stayed unmatched. CDR3 sequence: CASSLQLAGGGSDTQYF. CDR3 in DNA: TGTGCCAGCAGCCTCCAGCTAGCGGGAGGGGGGTCAGATACGCAGTATTTT.

This clonotype has a handful of counts. This CDR3 is CASSSETAVNTEAFF. CDR3 nucleotides: TGCGCCAGCAGCTCGGAGACAGCGGTGAACACTGAAGCTTTCTTT. The rearrangement joins TRBV5-1 to TRBJ1-1; TRBD1 is a possible D gene (5 bases). The V gene's germline CDR1 is SGHRS and CDR2 YFSETQ. This CDR3 has 15 residues. The V and J ends lost 3 bases and 0 bases respectively, with 12 bases between them. Supplemented by reference TRBV5-1 and TRBJ1-1, the full variable domain reads KAGVTQTPRYLIKTRGQQVTLSCSPISGHRSVSWYQQTPGQGLQFLFEYFSETQRNKGNFPGRFSGRQFSNSRSEMNVSTLELGDSALYLCASSSETAVNTEAFFGQGTRLTVV.

There are many counts of this clonotype. This chain links TRBV2 with TRBJ1-6; 7 nucleotides match TRBD1. This CDR3 spans 14 amino acids. The V gene's germline CDR1 is SNHLY and CDR2 FYNNEI. After removal of 5 bases from V and 12 bases from J, the junction contained 10 bases not matched to a gene. CDR3 sequence: CASSLLDRVGPLHF. Written as DNA, the CDR3 is TGTGCCAGCAGTCTACTCGACAGGGTAGGACCCCTCCACTTT.

Many counts were recorded for this clonotype. The gene calls are TRBV7-9 and TRBJ1-2, with 9 nucleotides matching TRBD1. The V gene end was trimmed by 3 bases and the J gene end by 5 bases; junction bases not matched to a gene: 4. Germline-derived CDR1 and CDR2 are SEHNR and FQNEAQ (reference sequence). The CDR3 consists of 14 residues. The CDR3 sequence is CASSFLGTGYGYTF. CDR3 DNA sequence: TGTGCCAGCAGCTTTCTCGGGACAGGGTATGGCTACACCTTC.

The V gene is TRBV29-1, the J gene TRBJ2-5; TRBD2 matches 9 bases. Germline V gives CDR1 SQVTM, CDR2 ANQGSEA. V dropped 8 bases and J dropped 4; count of bases not matched to a gene: 11. There are 14 residues in the CDR3. The CDR3 DNA reads TGCAGCAGCAGTTCCGCGGGGGGGGGAGAGACCCAGTACTTC. Protein product: CSSSSAGGGETQYF.

V gene TRBV15 combines with J gene TRBJ2-5; D is uncertain. CDR1 LNHNV and CDR2 YYDKDF come from the germline V gene (reference sequence). V lost 3 bases and J lost 2, with 22 bases in between. The CDR3 is made up of 18 amino acids. The CDR3 DNA reads as TGTGCCACCAGCAGCGGGCAGCTGGGGTTGGGCAGTCAAGAGACCCAGTACTTC. Its translation is CATSSGQLGLGSQETQYF.

The rearrangement joins TRBV7-6 to TRBJ2-7, with 7 bases fitting TRBD1. Trimming cost V 5 bases and J 5 bases; bases outside gene matches: 9. The germline CDR1 and CDR2 sequences are SGHVS and FNYEAQ. This CDR3 region has 14 residues. CDR3 residues: CASSPYRGSDEQYF. In nucleotides, the CDR3 is TGTGCCAGCAGCCCCTACAGGGGAAGTGACGAGCAGTACTTC.

This clonotype has ten or more counts. The chain has TRBV20-1 and TRBJ1-1; 9 bases line up with TRBD1. CDR1 and CDR2 from the germline V gene are DFQATT and SNEGSKA (reference sequence). Trimming at V came to 6 bases and at J to 3 bases, leaving 8 bases not matched to a gene. The CDR3 covers 14 residues. The CDR3 loop reads CSAHRDRVYTEAFF. The CDR3 DNA is TGCAGTGCACATCGGGACAGGGTGTACACTGAAGCTTTCTTT.

This clonotype came up many times. The chain couples TRBV12-3 or TRBV12-4 to TRBJ1-1; tentatively, D is TRBD1 (5 bases). Trimming left V 8 bases short and J 1 base short, with 11 bases between. This CDR3 spans 13 amino acids. CDR3 sequence reads: CASLLRGNTEAFF. In DNA form, the CDR3 reads TGTGCCAGCCTGCTGAGGGGGAACACTGAAGCTTTCTTT.

The rearrangement uses TRBV20-1 and TRBJ2-5, with TRBD2 identical over 10 bases. Trimming cost V 5 bases and J 4 bases; bases outside gene matches: 7. In germline, CDR1 is DFQATT, CDR2 SNEGSKA (reference sequence). The CDR3 runs to 14 residues. The CDR3 sequence is CSAAIAGGPETQYF. The CDR3 nucleotides are TGCAGTGCTGCCATAGCGGGAGGCCCAGAGACCCAGTACTTC.

The CDR3 DNA follows: TGTGCCAGCAGCCCCCGGGACAGGGGATTGTCTGGGGCCAACGTCCTGACTTTC. This encodes CASSPRDRGLSGANVLTF. This chain connects TRBV7-9 to TRBJ2-6; 10 nucleotides match TRBD1. The V segment lost 5 bases and the J segment 1 base; nucleotides outside the gene matches: 8. CDR1 and CDR2 (germline): SEHNR, FQNEAQ (reference sequence). The CDR3 has 18 amino acids.

Only a few counts were recorded for this clonotype. As DNA, the CDR3 is TGTGCCGGTAGACAGGGGGGGCACTATGGCTACACCTTC. Translation gives CAGRQGGHYGYTF. V and J are TRBV2 and TRBJ1-2, with 9 bases aligning to TRBD1. This CDR3 region has 13 residues. The germline V gene has CDR1 SNHLY and CDR2 FYNNEI. J gave up 3 bases and V 11 bases, and 7 bases lay outside the gene matches.

This clonotype appeared a single time. The genes are TRBV5-6 and TRBJ2-7; TRBD2 might be the D (6 bases). CDR1 SGHDT and CDR2 YYEEEE come from the germline V gene. The CDR3 runs to 14 residues. Trimming removed 0 bases from V and 6 bases from J, with 13 bases in between. Here the CDR3 reads CASSLDRGRREQYF. CDR3 DNA sequence: TGTGCCAGCAGCTTGGACCGGGGGAGGCGCGAGCAGTACTTC.

The chain employs TRBV4-1 and TRBJ2-1; 7 nucleotides align to TRBD2. The CDR3 totals 16 residues. Germline CDR1 reads MGHRA; CDR2 reads YSYEKL. J was trimmed by 1 base and V by 4 bases; bases with no gene match: 7. As DNA, the CDR3 is TGCGCCAGCAGCCCGAAAACTAGCGATTCCTACAATGAGCAGTTCTTC. Residues: CASSPKTSDSYNEQFF.

In this sample, this clonotype turned up many times. The V call is TRBV6-2 or TRBV6-3, the J call TRBJ1-1, with D possibly TRBD1 on 6 matching bases. Trimming shortened V by 7 bases and J by 0 bases, and 15 bases separated the two germline ends. Germline lookup yields CDR1 MNHEY and CDR2 SVGEGT. The CDR3 runs 15 residues. The CDR3 spells CASTRGLSLNTEAFF. In DNA, the CDR3 is TGTGCCAGCACCAGGGGCTTATCCCTGAACACTGAAGCTTTCTTT.